These 2 T cell receptor beta chains share one sample of origin, sequenced in a study of cytomegalovirus exposure and HLA in healthy donors. TCRdb's table, derived via immunoSEQ multiplex PCR, lists solely in-frame clones and lacks some. Here the sample spans 150,000 to 200,000 clones, around 85% being singletons. The sample comprised PBMCs. The origin of the receptors is a young man in good health and CMV-seropositive.

As regards this clone: An end of the junction differs from the germline gene, which may be a read error. This chain uses TRBV7-7 with TRBJ2-1; tentative D call: TRBD2 (5 bases). CDR1 is SSHAT, CDR2 FNYEAQ, per germline (reference sequence). This CDR3 spans 13 amino acids. CDR3 in amino acids: CASSPAAGGEQFF. Written as DNA, the CDR3 is TGTGCTAGCAGCCCCGCCGCGGGCGGAGAGCAGTTCTTC.

The chain combines TRBV7-2 with TRBJ1-2; D is possibly TRBD1 (5 bases). Per the germline V gene, CDR1 is SGHTA and CDR2 is FQGNSA. V lost 5 bases and J 2 bases, leaving 15 bases between the germline ends. CDR3 length: 15 amino acids. For the CDR3, the DNA is TGTGCCAGCAGCGCCCAGGGTGTGCGGAACTATGGCTACACCTTC. Residues: CASSAQGVRNYGYTF.